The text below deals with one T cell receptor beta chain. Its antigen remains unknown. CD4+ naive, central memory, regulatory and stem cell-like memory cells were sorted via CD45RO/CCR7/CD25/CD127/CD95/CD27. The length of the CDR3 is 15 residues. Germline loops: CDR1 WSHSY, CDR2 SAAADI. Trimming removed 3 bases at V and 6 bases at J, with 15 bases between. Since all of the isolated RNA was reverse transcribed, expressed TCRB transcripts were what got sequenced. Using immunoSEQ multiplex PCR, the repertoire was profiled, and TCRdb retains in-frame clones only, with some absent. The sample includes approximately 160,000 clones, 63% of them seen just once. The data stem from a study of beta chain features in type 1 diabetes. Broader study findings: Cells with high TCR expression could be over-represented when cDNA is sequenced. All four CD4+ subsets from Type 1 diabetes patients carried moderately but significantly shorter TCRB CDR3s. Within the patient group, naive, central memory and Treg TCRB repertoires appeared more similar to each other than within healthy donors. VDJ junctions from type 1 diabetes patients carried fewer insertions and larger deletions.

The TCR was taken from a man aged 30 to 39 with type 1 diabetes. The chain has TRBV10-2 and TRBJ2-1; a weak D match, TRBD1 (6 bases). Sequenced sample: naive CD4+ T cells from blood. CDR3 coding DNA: TGCGCCAGCAGTGAATCAGGGGCCTCTCTCAATGAGCAGTTCTTC. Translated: CASSESGASLNEQFF.